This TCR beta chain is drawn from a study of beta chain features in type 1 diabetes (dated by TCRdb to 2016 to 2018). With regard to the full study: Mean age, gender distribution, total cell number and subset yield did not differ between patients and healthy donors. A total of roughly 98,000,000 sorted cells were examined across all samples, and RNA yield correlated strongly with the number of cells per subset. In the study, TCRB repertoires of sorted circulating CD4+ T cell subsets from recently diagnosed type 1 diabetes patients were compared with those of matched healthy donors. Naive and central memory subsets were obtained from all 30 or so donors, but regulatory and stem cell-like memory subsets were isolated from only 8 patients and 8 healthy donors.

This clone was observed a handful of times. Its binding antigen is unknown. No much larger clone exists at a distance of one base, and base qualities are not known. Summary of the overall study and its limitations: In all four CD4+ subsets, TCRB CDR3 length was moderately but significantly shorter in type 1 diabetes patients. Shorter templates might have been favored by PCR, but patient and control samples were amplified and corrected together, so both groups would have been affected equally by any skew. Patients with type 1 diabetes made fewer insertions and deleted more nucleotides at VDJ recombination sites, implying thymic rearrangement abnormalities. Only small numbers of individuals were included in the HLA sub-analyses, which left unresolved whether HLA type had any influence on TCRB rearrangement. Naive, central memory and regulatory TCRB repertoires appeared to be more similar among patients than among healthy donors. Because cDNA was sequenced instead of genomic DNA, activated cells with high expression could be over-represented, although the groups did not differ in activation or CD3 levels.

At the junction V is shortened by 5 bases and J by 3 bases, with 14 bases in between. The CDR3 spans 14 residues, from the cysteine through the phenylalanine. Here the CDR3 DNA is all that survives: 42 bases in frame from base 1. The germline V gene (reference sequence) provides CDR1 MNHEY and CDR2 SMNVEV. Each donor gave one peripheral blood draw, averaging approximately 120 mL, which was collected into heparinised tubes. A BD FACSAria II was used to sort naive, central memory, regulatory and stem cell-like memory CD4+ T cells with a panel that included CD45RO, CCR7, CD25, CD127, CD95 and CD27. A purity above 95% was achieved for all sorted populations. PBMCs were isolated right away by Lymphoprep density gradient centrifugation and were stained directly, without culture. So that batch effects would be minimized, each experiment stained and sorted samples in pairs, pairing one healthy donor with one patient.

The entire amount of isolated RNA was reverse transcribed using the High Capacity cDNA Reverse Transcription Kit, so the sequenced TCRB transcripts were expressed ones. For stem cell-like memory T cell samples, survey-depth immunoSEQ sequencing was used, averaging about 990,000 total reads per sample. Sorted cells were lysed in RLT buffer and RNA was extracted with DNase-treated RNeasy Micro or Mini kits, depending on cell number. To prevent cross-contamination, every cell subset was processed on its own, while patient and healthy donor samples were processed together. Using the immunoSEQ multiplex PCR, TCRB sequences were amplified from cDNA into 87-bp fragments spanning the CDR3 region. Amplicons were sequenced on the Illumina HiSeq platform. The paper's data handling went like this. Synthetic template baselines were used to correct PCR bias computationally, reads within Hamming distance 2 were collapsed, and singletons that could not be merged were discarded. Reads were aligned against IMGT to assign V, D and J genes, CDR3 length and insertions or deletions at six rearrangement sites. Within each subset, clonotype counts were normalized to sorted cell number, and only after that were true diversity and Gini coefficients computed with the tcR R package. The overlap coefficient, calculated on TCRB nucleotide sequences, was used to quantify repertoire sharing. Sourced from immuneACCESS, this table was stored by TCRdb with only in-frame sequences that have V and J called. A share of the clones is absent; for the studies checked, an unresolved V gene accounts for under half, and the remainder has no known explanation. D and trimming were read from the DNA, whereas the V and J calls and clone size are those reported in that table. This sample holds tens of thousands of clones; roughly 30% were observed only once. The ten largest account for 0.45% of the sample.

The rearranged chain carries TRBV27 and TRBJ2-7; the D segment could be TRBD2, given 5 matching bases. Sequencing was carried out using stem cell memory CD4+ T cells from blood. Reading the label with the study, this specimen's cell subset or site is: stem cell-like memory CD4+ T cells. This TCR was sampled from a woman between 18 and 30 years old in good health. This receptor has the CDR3 CASSRDPHYYEQYF. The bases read TGTGCCAGCAGTCGGGATCCACATTACTACGAGCAGTACTTC.